Listed here are 27 T cell receptor beta chains from one sample, sequenced in a study of CXCR3-negative and CXCR3-positive naive CD8 T cells. Study-wide results and limits: CXCR3-positive naive cells carried more hydrophobic TRB CDR3s than CXCR3-negative ones.

The authors prepared UMI-labeled TRB cDNA libraries by 5' RACE. TCRdb reanalyzed the 5' RACE reads, giving one entry per CDR3 protein sequence and no DNA. This sample's table has around 140,000 distinct CDR3 sequences. No antigens are known for them. The sequencing sample was made of naive CXCR3+ CD8+ T cells from blood. Described subset: CD45RO-CCR7+CD27+CD95- naive CD8+ T cells expressing CXCR3 (TNR3+). The receptor source for this set is a human donor in good health. Some clones in this sample may be carry-over from other donors' samples.

The chain combines TRBV7-9 with TRBJ2-2; TCRdb gives TRBD1 as the D gene, but with no DNA this cannot be confirmed. The germline V gene has CDR1 SEHNR and CDR2 FQNEAQ (reference sequence). The CDR3 runs to 16 residues. The CDR3 sequence: CASSPMDRANTGELFF.

This chain joins TRBV11-3 and TRBJ2-5. This CDR3 contains 14 residues. The germline CDR1 and CDR2 sequences are SGHNT and YENEEA. This CDR3 reads CASSLPQALETQYF.

The chain is built from TRBV9 and TRBJ2-3; TCRdb outputs TRBD2, but without DNA this stays unchecked. The CDR3 sequence is 13 residues long. Germline V gives CDR1 SGDLS, CDR2 YYNGEE. CDR3 amino acids: CASSVGGSDTQYF.

The V call is TRBV7-9, the J call TRBJ1-5; TCRdb indicates TRBD1, and absent DNA this call remains unverified. CDR3 size: 15 residues. Per the germline V gene, CDR1 is SEHNR and CDR2 is FQNEAQ (reference sequence). CDR3 loop: CASSEPGPDNQPQHF.

This chain connects TRBV20-1 to TRBJ2-1; the TCRdb call, TRBD2, lacks DNA for checking. CDR3 size: 16 residues. Germline V gene lookup returns CDR1 DFQATT and CDR2 SNEGSKA (reference sequence). CDR3 sequence reads: CSARERDPDYRYEQFF.

The chain carries TRBV29-1 and TRBJ1-1; TCRdb's D call, TRBD1, is unchecked because there is no DNA. This CDR3 has 16 residues. CDR1 and CDR2 from the germline V gene are SQVTM and ANQGSEA. The CDR3: CSVEDGRGQPNTEAFF.

The rearrangement uses TRBV4-1 and TRBJ1-5. Germline V gene lookup returns CDR1 MGHRA and CDR2 YSYEKL. The CDR3 extends over 15 amino acids. The CDR3 sequence is CASSQVQGLNQPQHF.

J is TRBJ1-1 and V is TRBV7-2; TCRdb reports TRBD1, a call that lacks DNA to check it against. In germline, CDR1 is SGHTA, CDR2 FQGNSA. This CDR3 comprises 13 residues. The CDR3 region is CASSLRGRTEAFF.

The chain joins TRBV12-3 or TRBV12-4 to TRBJ2-7; there is no DNA to check the TCRdb D call of TRBD1. The CDR3 extends over 15 amino acids. CDR3 sequence reads: CASSWRRQAFGEQYF.

The chain combines TRBV27 with TRBJ1-5. Germline CDR1 MNHEY, CDR2 SMNVEV (reference sequence). The CDR3 is made up of 14 amino acids. CDR3 protein: CASSFQGRGQPQHF.

J is TRBJ2-7 and V is TRBV6-5. The germline V gene has CDR1 MNHEY and CDR2 SVGAGI. The CDR3 consists of 14 residues. CDR3 amino acids: CASSYSQERSEQYF.

This rearrangement joins TRBV3-1 to TRBJ2-3; TCRdb proposes TRBD1, but this gene call is untestable without DNA. Germline V gene lookup returns CDR1 LGHDT and CDR2 YNNKEL (reference sequence). The CDR3 is made up of 15 amino acids. The CDR3 loop reads CASTDRDPSTDTQYF.

This sequence joins TRBV7-3 and TRBJ2-7; absent DNA, TCRdb's TRBD1 call cannot be checked. The CDR3 spans 13 residues. Looked up from germline, CDR1 is SGHTA and CDR2 is FQGTGA. The CDR3 here is CASSLTNGREQYF.

The chain employs TRBV14 and TRBJ2-1. CDR3 length: 11 amino acids. Germline V gene lookup returns CDR1 SGHDN and CDR2 FVKESK. CDR3 region: CASSQGGEQFF.

V is TRBV4-3 and J is TRBJ2-6; TCRdb designates TRBD1, a call that cannot be tested without DNA. Germline V lookup: CDR1 LGHNA, CDR2 YSLEER. The CDR3 consists of 17 residues. The CDR3 here is CASSQGSGNPGANVLTF.

The V and J genes are TRBV23-1 and TRBJ2-2; TCRdb's D gene call, TRBD1, goes unchecked for lack of DNA. TRBV23-1 is placed among ORFs of uncertain function. This CDR3 has 15 residues. The CDR3: CASSSIAWGTGELFF.

The gene calls are TRBV29-1 and TRBJ1-5; the D call from TCRdb, TRBD1, cannot be confirmed without DNA. The CDR3 extends over 15 amino acids. Germline V CDR1 and CDR2: SQVTM, ANQGSEA. The CDR3 loop is CSVEEEGLMGQPQHF.

The rearrangement joins TRBV7-2 to TRBJ2-1. CDR3 size: 15 residues. Germline V gives CDR1 SGHTA, CDR2 FQGNSA. CDR3 in amino acids: CASSLASEVYNEQFF.

This rearrangement joins TRBV20-1 to TRBJ2-7. CDR1 and CDR2 (germline): DFQATT, SNEGSKA (reference sequence). CDR3 length: 14 amino acids. CDR3 amino acids: CSAERLAATYEQYF.

This chain connects TRBV9 to TRBJ2-3. Germline V CDR1 and CDR2: SGDLS, YYNGEE. The CDR3 has 13 residues. CDR3 loop: CASSVAGLDTQYF.

The chain is built from TRBV29-1 and TRBJ1-2. CDR1 and CDR2 from the germline V gene are SQVTM and ANQGSEA. CDR3 length equals 12 residues. CDR3 region: CSVEAAAFGYTF.

This rearrangement joins TRBV7-6 to TRBJ2-3; no DNA is available, so the TRBD2 call from TCRdb remains unchecked. Germline V gene lookup returns CDR1 SGHVS and CDR2 FNYEAQ. The CDR3 spans 13 residues. The CDR3 is CASSLEVPDTQYF.

This chain's CDR3 is CSVLFLAGENNEQFF. This sequence joins TRBV29-1 and TRBJ2-1; there is no DNA to check the TCRdb D call of TRBD2. There are 15 residues in the CDR3. Per the germline V gene, CDR1 is SQVTM and CDR2 is ANQGSEA.

The chain joins TRBV11-3 to TRBJ2-3; TCRdb's D call, TRBD1, is unchecked because there is no DNA. The V gene's germline CDR1 is SGHNT and CDR2 YENEEA. The CDR3 is made up of 16 amino acids. The CDR3 sequence: CASSSSGTGGTDTQYF.

The CDR3 here is CSGWDSGDEAFF. The V gene is TRBV29-1, the J gene TRBJ1-1. The germline CDR1 and CDR2 sequences are SQVTM and ANQGSEA. The CDR3 covers 12 residues.

The chain joins TRBV4-2 to TRBJ1-2; TCRdb names TRBD1, which stays unverified in the absence of DNA. This CDR3 has 16 amino acids. The germline gives CDR1 LGHNA, CDR2 YNFKEQ. CDR3: CASSQDPAQGEYGYTF.

The rearrangement links TRBV7-6 to TRBJ2-7; TCRdb designates TRBD2, a call that cannot be tested without DNA. The CDR3 is 16 residues long. The V gene's germline CDR1 is SGHVS and CDR2 FNYEAQ. CDR3 sequence: CASSLAGLVRNHEQYF.